This is a list of T cell receptor beta chains from one sample in a study of type 1 regulatory T cells. These receptors' antigens are unknown. TCRdb re-derived calls from the reads in MiXCR, one entry per CDR3 protein. The table shows 3,200 or so distinct CDR3 sequences, with 7% to 10% occurring only once. Sequences were obtained from cultured T cells, either the whole culture or a sorted T cell fraction (not recorded which). Receptor source: a human donor in good health. CDR3s leave out the opening cysteine and the closing phenylalanine or tryptophan.

>TRBJ2-5|13|TRBV3-1
ASSPSGGNQETQY
>TRBJ2-5|12|TRBV2
ASNRDLGSETQY
>TRBJ1-1|12|TRBV28
ASTGSWPNTEAF
>TRBJ2-2|11|TRBV5-4
ASSFSISGELF
>TRBJ2-3|12|TRBV10-3
ATQGNQATDTQY
>TRBJ1-1|11|TRBV20-1
SARIQPNTEAF
>TRBJ2-7|14|TRBV10-3
AISQPSAGAEYEQY
>TRBJ2-7|13|TRBV28
ASISAGGPTYEQY
>TRBJ2-3|13|TRBV2
ASSELAGGTDTQY
>TRBJ2-1|9|TRBV6-2/TRBV6-3
ASSLGDSQF
>TRBJ1-1|12|TRBV11-2
ASSFTGGSTEAF
>TRBJ2-3|14|TRBV5-1
ASSLQGSTTLDTQY
>TRBJ2-2|12|TRBV7-2
ASTQPSNTGELF
>TRBJ2-1|14|TRBV24-1
ATSDPAPGAPNEQF
>TRBJ2-5|14|TRBV19
ASSTRTSGSPETQY
>TRBJ2-3|13|TRBV15
ATSRVFLNTDTQY
>TRBJ2-1|13|TRBV6-4
VSSELAGGPNEQF
>TRBJ2-7|13|TRBV12-3/TRBV12-4
ASSLLGQKDYEQY
>TRBJ2-7|13|TRBV10-2
ASRPGAASSYEQY
>TRBJ2-7|16|TRBV3-1
ASSQDPRGTGGRYEQY
>TRBJ1-5|11|TRBV25-1
ASSPGGDQPQH
>TRBJ2-5|13|TRBV24-1
ATSDYRDRGGTQY
>TRBJ1-1|12|TRBV7-2
ASRVRGLATEAF
>TRBJ2-7|12|TRBV12-3/TRBV12-4
ASSLASVYYEQY
>TRBJ1-1|10|TRBV6-6
ASSPTNTEAF
>TRBJ2-1|12|TRBV2
ASRATGAYNEQF
>TRBJ1-5|14|TRBV27
ASSSARGISNQPQH
>TRBJ1-1|11|TRBV6-1
ASSELGGTEAF
>TRBJ1-5|15|TRBV19
ASSRDRQSTGNQPQH
>TRBJ2-2|14|TRBV6-5
ASSYSTSGNTGELF
>TRBJ1-6|12|TRBV12-3/TRBV12-4
ASSFRGINSPLH
>TRBJ2-7|13|TRBV11-2
ASSLEGGTAYEQY
>TRBJ1-5|11|TRBV29-1
SVGQGANQPQH
>TRBJ1-1|13|TRBV12-3/TRBV12-4
ASSPGGVMNTEAF
>TRBJ1-1|9|TRBV28
ASKTGAEAF
>TRBJ1-2|13|TRBV11-2
ASSNPGPSNYGYT
>TRBJ2-5|14|TRBV15
ATSSFTGTRSETQY
>TRBJ2-3|10|TRBV7-2
ASSPSTDTQY
>TRBJ2-2|15|TRBV20-1
SARAPGRRTGIGELF
>TRBJ2-7|9|TRBV29-1
SVRLNNEQY
>TRBJ1-6|10|TRBV20-1
SATQGNSPLH
>TRBJ2-7|12|TRBV27
ASSPGQIAYEQY
>TRBJ1-2|11|TRBV15
ATGRGTGYGYT
>TRBJ2-7|13|TRBV7-6
ASSTSPGGAYEQY